This T cell receptor (beta chain) appears in the sequencing data of a study of blood T cells in healthy people across ages. This clonotype was counted ten times or more. Alongside a J-beta primer mix, a sample-barcoded 5' primer served in a second PCR lasting about 7 to 11 cycles. Each CDR3 protein is one row after TCRdb ran MiXCR on the 5' RACE reads. The sample has fewer than 1,000,000 distinct CDR3 sequences, 46% seen once. Between the trimmed V and J ends, which lost 9 bases and 4 bases, there was a span of 21 bases. The CDR3 length is 15 residues. Germline lookup yields CDR1 MNHEY and CDR2 SVGAGI.

This chain uses TRBV6-5 with TRBJ2-5, with D perhaps TRBD2 (7 bases). The sequence came from a man aged 80 or over in good health. Sequenced sample: blood. The CDR3 region is CASKPSPGEGETQYF. CDR3 DNA sequence: TGTGCCAGTAAGCCCAGTCCAGGGGAGGGAGAGACCCAGTACTTC.